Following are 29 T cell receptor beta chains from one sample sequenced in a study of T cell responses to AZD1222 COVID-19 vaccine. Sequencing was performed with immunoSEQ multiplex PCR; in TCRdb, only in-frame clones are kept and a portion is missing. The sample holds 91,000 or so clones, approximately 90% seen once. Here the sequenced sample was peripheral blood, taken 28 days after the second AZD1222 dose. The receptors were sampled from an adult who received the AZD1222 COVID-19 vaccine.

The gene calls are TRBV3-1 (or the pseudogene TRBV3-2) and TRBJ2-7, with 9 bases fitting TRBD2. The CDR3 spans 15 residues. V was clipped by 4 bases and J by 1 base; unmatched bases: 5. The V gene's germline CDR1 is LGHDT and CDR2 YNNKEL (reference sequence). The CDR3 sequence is CASSPGTSPSYEQYF. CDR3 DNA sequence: TGTGCCAGCAGCCCAGGGACTAGCCCTTCCTACGAGCAGTACTTC.

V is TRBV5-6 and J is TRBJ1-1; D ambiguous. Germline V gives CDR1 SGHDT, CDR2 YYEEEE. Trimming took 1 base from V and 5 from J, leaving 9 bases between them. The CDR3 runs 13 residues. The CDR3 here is CASSLILLTEAFF. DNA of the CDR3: TGTGCCAGCAGCTTGATCCTTTTAACTGAAGCTTTCTTT.

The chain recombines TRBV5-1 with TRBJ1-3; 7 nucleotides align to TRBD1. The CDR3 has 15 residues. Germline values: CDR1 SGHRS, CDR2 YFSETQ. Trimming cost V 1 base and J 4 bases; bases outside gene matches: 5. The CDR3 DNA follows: TGCGCCAGCAGCTTGACTCCGGGACAGGGAAACACCATATATTTT. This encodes CASSLTPGQGNTIYF.

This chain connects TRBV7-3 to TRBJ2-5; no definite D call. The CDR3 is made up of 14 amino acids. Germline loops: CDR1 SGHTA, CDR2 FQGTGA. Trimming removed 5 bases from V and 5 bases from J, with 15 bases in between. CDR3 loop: CASSPGPLGETQYF. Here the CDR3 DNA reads TGTGCCAGCAGCCCGGGCCCTCTCGGGGAGACCCAGTACTTC.

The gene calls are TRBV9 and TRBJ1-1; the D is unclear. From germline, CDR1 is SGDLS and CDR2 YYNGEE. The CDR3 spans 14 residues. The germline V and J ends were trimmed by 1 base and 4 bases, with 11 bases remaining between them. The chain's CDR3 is CASSVNPRSTEAFF. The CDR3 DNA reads TGTGCCAGCAGCGTAAACCCGAGGAGCACTGAAGCTTTCTTT.

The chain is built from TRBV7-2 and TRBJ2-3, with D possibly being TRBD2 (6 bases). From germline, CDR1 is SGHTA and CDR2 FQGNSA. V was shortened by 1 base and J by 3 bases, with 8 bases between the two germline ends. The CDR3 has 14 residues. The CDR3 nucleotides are TGTGCCAGCAGCTTAGGCGGGGTAACAGATACGCAGTATTTT. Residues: CASSLGGVTDTQYF.

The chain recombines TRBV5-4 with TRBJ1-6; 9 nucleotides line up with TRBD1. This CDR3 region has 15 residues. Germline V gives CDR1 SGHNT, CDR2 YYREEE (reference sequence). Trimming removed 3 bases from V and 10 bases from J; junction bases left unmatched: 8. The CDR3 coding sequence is TGTGCCAGCAGCTCCCCGGACAGGGGTGGGTCACCCCTCCACTTT. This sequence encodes CASSSPDRGGSPLHF.

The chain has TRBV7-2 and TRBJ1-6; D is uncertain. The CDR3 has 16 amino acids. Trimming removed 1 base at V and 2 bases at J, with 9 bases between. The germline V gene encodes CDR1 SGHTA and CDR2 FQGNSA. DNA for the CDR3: TGTGCCAGCAGCTTAGTCTCGACGGCCTATAATTCACCCCTCCACTTT. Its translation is CASSLVSTAYNSPLHF. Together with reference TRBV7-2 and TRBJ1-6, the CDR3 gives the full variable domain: GAGVSQSPSNKVTEKGKDVELRCDPISGHTALYWYRQSLGQGLEFLIYFQGNSAPDKSGLPSDRFSAERTGGSVSTLTIQRTQQEDSAVYLCASSLVSTAYNSPLHFGNGTRLTVT.

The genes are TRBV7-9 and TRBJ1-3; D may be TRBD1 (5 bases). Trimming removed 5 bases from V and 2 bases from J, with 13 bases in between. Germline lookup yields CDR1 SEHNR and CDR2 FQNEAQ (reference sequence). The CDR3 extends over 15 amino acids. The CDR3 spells CASSHMAGPGNTIYF. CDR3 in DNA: TGTGCCAGCAGCCATATGGCAGGGCCTGGAAACACCATATATTTT.

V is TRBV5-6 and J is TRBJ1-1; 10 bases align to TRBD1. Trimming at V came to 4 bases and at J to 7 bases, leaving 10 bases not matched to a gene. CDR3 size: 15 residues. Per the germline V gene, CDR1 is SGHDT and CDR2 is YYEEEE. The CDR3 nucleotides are TGTGCCAGCAGCCGCGACAGGGGGCGCGGGAATGAAGCTTTCTTT. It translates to CASSRDRGRGNEAFF.

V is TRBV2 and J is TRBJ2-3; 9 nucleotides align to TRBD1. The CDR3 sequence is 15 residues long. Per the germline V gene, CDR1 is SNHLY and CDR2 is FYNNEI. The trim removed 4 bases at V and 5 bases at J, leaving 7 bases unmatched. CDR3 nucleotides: TGTGCCAGCAGTGTCACAGGGGGCGGGGGAGATACGCAGTATTTT. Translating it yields CASSVTGGGGDTQYF.

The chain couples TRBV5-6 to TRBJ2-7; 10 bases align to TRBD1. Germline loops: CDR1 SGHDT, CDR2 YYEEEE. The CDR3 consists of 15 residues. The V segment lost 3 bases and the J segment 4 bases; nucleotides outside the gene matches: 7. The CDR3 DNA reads TGTGCCAGCAGCTGGGGGACAGGGGAGGTTTACGAGCAGTACTTC. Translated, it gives CASSWGTGEVYEQYF.

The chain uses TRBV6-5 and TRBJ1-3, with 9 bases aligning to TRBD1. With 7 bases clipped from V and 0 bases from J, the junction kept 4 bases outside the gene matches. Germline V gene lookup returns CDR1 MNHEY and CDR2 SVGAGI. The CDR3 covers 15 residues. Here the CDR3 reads CASIRQGGSGNTIYF. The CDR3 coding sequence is TGTGCCAGCATCCGACAGGGGGGCTCTGGAAACACCATATATTTT.

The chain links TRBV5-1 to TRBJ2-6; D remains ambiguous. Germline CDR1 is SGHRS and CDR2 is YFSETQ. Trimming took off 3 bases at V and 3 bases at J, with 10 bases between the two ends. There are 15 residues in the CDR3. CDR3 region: CASSYTPRGANVLTF. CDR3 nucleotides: TGCGCCAGCAGCTACACCCCGCGTGGGGCCAACGTCCTGACTTTC.

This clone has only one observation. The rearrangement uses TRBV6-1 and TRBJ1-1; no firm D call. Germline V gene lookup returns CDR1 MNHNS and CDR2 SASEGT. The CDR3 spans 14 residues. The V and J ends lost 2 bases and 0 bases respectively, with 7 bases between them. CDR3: CASSELALNTEAFF. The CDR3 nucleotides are TGTGCCAGCAGTGAATTGGCATTGAACACTGAAGCTTTCTTT.

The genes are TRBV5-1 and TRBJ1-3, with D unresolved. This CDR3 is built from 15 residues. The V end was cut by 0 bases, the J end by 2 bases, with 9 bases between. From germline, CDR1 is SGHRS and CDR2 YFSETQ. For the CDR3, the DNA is TGCGCCAGCAGCTTGGACGGATCGACTGGAAACACCATATATTTT. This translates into CASSLDGSTGNTIYF.

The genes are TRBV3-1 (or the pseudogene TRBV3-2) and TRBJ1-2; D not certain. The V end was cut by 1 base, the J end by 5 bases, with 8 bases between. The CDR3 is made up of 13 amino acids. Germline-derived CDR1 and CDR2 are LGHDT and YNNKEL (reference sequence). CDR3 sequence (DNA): TGTGCCAGCAGCCAAGGCGGAGGGTATGGCTACACCTTC. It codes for CASSQGGGYGYTF.

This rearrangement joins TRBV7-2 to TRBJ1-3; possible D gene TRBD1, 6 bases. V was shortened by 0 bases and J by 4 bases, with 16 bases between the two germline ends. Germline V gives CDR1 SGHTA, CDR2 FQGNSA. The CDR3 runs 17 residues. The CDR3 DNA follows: TGTGCCAGCAGCTTAGCGCACATGGGGGGCAGAGGAAACACCATATATTTT. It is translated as CASSLAHMGGRGNTIYF.

CDR3 sequence: CASRTPAVYGYTF. DNA for the CDR3: TGTGCCAGCAGGACCCCGGCGGTCTATGGCTACACCTTC. The chain joins TRBV6-5 to TRBJ1-2; D unresolved. CDR1 is MNHEY and CDR2 is SVGAGI in the germline V gene. Trimming removed 6 bases at V and 4 bases at J, with 12 bases between. This CDR3 spans 13 amino acids.

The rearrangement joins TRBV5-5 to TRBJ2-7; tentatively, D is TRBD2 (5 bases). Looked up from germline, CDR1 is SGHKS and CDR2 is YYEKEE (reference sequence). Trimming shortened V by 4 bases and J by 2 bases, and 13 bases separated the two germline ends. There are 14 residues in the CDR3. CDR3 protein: CASSPRGVTYEQYF. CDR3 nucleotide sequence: TGTGCCAGCAGCCCTCGGGGAGTCACCTACGAGCAGTACTTC.

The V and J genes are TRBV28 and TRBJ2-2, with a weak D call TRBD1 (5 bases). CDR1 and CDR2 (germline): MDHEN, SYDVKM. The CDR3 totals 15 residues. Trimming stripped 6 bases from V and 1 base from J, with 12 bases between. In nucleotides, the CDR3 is TGTGCCAGCAGAAACTGGCAGGGGAACACCGGGGAGCTGTTTTTT. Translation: CASRNWQGNTGELFF.

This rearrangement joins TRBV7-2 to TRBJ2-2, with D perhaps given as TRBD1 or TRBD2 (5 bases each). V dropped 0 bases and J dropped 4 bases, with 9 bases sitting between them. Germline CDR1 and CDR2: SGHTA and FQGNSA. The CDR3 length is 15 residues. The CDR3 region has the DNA TGTGCCAGCAGCTTAGCGGGGGTCTCCACCGGGGAGCTGTTTTTT. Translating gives CASSLAGVSTGELFF.

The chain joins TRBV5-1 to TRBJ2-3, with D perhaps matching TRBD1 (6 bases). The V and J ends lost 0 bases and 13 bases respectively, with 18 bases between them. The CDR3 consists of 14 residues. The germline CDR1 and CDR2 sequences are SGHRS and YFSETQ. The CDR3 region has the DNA TGCGCCAGCAGCTTGGATTTTCAGGGGACGGTCGAGTATTTT. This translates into CASSLDFQGTVEYF.

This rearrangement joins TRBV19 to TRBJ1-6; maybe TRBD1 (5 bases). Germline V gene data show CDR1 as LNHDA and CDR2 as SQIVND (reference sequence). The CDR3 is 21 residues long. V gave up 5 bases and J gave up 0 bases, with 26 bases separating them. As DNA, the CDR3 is TGTGCCAGTAGTCACCGGTGGGGTTTTGGGGCGACGAGCTCCTATAATTCACCCCTCCACTTT. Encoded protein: CASSHRWGFGATSSYNSPLHF.

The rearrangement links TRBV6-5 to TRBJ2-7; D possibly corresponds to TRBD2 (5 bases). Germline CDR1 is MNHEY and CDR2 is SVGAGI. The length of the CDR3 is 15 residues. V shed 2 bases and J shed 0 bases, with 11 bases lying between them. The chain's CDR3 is CASSYGKGSSYEQYF. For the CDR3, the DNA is TGTGCCAGCAGTTACGGGAAAGGGAGCTCCTACGAGCAGTACTTC.

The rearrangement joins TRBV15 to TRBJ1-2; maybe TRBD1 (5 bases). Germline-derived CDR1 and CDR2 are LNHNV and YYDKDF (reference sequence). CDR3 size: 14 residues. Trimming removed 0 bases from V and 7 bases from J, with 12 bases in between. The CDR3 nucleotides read TGTGCCACCAGCAGAGATAAGGGGCCGATTGGCTACACCTTC. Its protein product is CATSRDKGPIGYTF.

Here the CDR3 reads CSASIETQYF. The CDR3 region has the DNA TGCAGTGCTAGTATAGAGACCCAGTACTTC. This chain joins TRBV20-1 and TRBJ2-5; D remains unclear. The CDR3 is made up of 10 amino acids. The ends were cut back, 3 bases at V and 4 bases at J, with 3 bases in the middle. Germline values: CDR1 DFQATT, CDR2 SNEGSKA (reference sequence).

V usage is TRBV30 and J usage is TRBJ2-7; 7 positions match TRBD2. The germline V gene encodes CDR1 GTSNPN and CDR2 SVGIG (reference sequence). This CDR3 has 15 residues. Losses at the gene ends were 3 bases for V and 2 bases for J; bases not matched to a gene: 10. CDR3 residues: CAWSPFRLAPYEQYF. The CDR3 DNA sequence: TGTGCCTGGAGCCCATTCCGACTAGCTCCCTACGAGCAGTACTTC. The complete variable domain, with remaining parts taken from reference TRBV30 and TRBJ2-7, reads SQTIHQWPATLVQPVGSPLSLECTVEGTSNPNLYWYRQAAGRGLQLLFYSVGIGQISSEVPQNLSASRPQDRQFILSSKKLLLSDSGFYLCAWSPFRLAPYEQYFGPGTRLTVT.

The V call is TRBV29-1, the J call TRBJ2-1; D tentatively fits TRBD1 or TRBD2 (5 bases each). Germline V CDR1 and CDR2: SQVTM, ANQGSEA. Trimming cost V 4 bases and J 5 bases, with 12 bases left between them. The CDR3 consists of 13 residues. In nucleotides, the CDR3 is TGCAGCGTTGTTACTAGGGGCCACAATGAGCAGTTCTTC. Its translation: CSVVTRGHNEQFF.